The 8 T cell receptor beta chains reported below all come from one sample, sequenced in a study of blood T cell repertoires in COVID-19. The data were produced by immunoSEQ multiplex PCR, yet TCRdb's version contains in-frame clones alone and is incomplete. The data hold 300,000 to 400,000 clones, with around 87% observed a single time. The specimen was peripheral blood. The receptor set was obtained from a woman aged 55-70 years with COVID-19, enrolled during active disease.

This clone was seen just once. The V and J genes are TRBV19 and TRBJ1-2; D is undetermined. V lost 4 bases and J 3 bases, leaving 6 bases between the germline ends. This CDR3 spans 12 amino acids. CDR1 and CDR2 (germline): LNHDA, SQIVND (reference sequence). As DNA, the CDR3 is TGTGCCAGTAGTAGGGGAGACTATGGCTACACCTTC. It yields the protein CASSRGDYGYTF.

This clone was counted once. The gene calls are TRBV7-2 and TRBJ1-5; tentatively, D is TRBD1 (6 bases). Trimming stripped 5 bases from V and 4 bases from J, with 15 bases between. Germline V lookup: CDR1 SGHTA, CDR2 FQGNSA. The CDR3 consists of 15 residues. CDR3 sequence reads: CASSLNPDRNQPQHF. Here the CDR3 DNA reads TGTGCCAGCAGCCTGAACCCGGACAGAAATCAGCCCCAGCATTTT.

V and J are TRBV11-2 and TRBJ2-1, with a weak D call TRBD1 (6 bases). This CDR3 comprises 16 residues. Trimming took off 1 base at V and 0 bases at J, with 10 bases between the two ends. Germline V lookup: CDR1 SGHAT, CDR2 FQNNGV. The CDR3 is CASSLAQGSSYNEQFF. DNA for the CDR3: TGTGCCAGCAGCTTAGCACAGGGCAGCTCCTACAATGAGCAGTTCTTC.

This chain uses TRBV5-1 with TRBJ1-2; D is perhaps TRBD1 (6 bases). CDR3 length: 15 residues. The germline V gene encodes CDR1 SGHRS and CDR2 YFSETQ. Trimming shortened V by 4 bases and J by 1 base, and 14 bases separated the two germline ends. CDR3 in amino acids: CASSLKVDSNYGYTF. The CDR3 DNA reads TGCGCCAGCAGCCTGAAAGTGGACAGTAACTATGGCTACACCTTC.

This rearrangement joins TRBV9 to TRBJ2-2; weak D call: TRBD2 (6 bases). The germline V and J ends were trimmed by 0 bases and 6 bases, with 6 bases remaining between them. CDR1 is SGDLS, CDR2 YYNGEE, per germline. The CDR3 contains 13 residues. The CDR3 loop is CASSVVAAGELFF. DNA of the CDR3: TGTGCCAGCAGCGTAGTAGCGGCCGGGGAGCTGTTTTTT.

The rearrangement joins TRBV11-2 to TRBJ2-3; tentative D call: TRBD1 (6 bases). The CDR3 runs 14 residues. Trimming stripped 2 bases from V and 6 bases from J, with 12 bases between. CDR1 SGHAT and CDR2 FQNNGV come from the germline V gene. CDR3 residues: CASSLQGIQDTQYF. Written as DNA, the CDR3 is TGTGCCAGCAGCTTACAGGGGATACAGGATACGCAGTATTTT.

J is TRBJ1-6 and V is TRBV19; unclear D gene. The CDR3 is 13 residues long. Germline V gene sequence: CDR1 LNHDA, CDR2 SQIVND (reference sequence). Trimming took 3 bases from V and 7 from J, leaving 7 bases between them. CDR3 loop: CASSMVGNSPLHF. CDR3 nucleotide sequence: TGTGCCAGTAGTATGGTCGGGAATTCACCCCTCCACTTT.

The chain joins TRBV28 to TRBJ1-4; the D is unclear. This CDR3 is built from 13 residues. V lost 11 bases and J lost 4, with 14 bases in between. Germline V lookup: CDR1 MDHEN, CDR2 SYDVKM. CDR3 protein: CAVLRRINEKLFF. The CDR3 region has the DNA TGTGCCGTTCTCCGGCGGATTAATGAAAAACTGTTTTTT.